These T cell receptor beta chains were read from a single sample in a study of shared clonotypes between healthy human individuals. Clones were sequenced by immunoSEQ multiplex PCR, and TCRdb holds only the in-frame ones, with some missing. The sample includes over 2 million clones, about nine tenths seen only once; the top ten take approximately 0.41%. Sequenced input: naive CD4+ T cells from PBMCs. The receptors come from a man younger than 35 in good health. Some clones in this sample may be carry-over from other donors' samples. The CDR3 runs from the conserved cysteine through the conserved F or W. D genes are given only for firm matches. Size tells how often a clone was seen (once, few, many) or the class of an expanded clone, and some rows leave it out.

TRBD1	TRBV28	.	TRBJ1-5	CASSPDRGRQPQHF	TGTGCCAGCAGTCCCGACAGGGGCCGTCAGCCCCAGCATTTT
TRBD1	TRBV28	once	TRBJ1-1	CASRPGGAMNTEAFF	TGTGCCAGCAGACCAGGGGGAGCTATGAACACTGAAGCTTTCTTT
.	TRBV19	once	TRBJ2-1	CASSPFRNNEQFF	TGTGCCAGTAGTCCATTCCGAAACAATGAGCAGTTCTTC
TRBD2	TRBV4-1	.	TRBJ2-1	CASSRDSGSSYNEQFF	TGCGCCAGCAGCCGTGATAGCGGGAGCTCCTACAATGAGCAGTTCTTC
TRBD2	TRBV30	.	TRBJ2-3	CAWSGWASGSADTQYF	TGTGCCTGGAGTGGCTGGGCTAGCGGGAGCGCTGATACGCAGTATTTT
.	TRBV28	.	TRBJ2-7	CASSGWRASATYEQYF	TGTGCCAGCAGTGGTTGGAGGGCTAGCGCCACCTACGAGCAGTACTTC
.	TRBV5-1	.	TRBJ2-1	CASSLDGSFYEQFF	TGCGCCAGCAGCTTGGACGGTAGCTTCTATGAGCAGTTCTTC
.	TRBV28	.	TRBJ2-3	CASSLSGADTQYF	TGTGCCAGCAGTCTGTCAGGGGCAGATACGCAGTATTTT
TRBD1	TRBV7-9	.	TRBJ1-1	CASSLDWTGRSPLF	TGTGCCAGCAGCCTCGACTGGACAGGGAGGAGCCCACTATTT
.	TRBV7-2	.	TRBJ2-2	CASSFRPRGENTGELFF	TGTGCCAGCAGCTTCCGCCCCCGGGGTGAAAACACCGGGGAGCTGTTTTTT
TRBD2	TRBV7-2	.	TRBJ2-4	CASSLLAGAKNIQYF	TGTGCCAGCAGCCTTCTAGCGGGAGCCAAAAACATTCAGTACTTC
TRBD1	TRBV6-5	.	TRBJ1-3	CASSRQGADGNTIYF	TGTGCCAGCAGCCGACAGGGGGCTGATGGAAACACCATATATTTT
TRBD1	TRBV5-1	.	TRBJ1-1	CASSRDRRGLVTEAFF	TGCGCCAGCAGCCGGGACAGGAGGGGGTTAGTCACTGAAGCTTTCTTT
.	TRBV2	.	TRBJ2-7	CASREGSGTFYEQYF	TGTGCCAGCAGAGAGGGGTCAGGGACCTTCTACGAGCAGTACTTC
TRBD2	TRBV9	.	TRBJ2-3	CASSVGSSGTTDTQYF	TGTGCCAGCAGCGTAGGGAGTAGCGGGACTACAGATACGCAGTATTTT
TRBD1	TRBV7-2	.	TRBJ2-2	CASSLGPWGQEYGELFF	TGTGCCAGCAGCTTAGGGCCTTGGGGACAGGAATACGGGGAGCTGTTTTTT
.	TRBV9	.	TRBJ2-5	CASSVAGYGTQYF	TGTGCCAGCAGCGTCGCTGGGTATGGGACCCAGTACTTC
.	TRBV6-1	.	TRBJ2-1	CASSREVDNEQFF	TGTGCCAGCAGTCGGGAAGTTGACAATGAGCAGTTCTTC
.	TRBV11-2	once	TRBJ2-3	CASSSATRSDTQYF	TGTGCCAGCAGCTCAGCGACTAGATCCGATACGCAGTATTTT
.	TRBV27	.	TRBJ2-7	CASSRGYSGYEQYF	TGTGCCAGCAGTCGAGGGTACAGCGGGTACGAGCAGTACTTC
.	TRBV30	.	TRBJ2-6	CAWSRRGRGANVLTF	TGTGCCTGGAGTAGGAGGGGGAGAGGGGCCAACGTCCTGACTTTC
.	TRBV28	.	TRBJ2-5	CASSSPQETQYF	TGTGCCAGCAGTTCCCCTCAGGAGACCCAGTACTTC
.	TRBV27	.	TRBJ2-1	CASSSKRTYNEQFF	TGTGCCAGCAGTTCGAAGCGCACCTACAATGAGCAGTTCTTC
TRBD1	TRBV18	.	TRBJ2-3	CASSPQGALGTDTQYF	TGTGCCAGCTCACCACAGGGGGCGCTGGGGACAGATACGCAGTATTTT
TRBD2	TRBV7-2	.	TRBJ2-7	CASSLRGTNTYEQYF	TGTGCCAGCAGCTTGAGAGGGACTAACACCTACGAGCAGTACTTC